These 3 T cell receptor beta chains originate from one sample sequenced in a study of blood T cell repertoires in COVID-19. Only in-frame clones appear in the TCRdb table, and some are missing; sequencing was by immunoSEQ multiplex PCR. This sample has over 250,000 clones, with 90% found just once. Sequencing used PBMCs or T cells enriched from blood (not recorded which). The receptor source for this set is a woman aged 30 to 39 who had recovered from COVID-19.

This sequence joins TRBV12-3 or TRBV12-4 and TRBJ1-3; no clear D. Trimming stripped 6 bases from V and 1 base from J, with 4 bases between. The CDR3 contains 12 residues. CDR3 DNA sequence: TGTGCCAGCAGCCCATCTGGAAACACCATATATTTT. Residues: CASSPSGNTIYF.

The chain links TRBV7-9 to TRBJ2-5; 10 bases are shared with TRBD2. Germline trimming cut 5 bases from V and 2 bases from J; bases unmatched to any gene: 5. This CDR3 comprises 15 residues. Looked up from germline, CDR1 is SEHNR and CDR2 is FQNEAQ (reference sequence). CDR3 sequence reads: CASSPGLAEQETQYF. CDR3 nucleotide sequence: TGTGCCAGCAGCCCCGGACTAGCGGAACAAGAGACCCAGTACTTC.

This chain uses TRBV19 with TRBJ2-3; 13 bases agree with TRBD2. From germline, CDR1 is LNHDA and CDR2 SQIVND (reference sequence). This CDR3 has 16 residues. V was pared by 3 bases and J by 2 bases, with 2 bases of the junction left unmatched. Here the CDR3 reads CASSMGLAGLTDTQYF. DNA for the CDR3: TGTGCCAGTAGTATGGGACTAGCGGGACTCACAGATACGCAGTATTTT.